One sample yielded the 27 T cell receptor beta chains listed below, sequenced in a study of immunodeficiency. Overall study findings and caveats: CD4+ V-J pairing and productive entropy appeared similar in patients and controls.

For these receptors, no antigen is known. Repertoires were generated with immunoSEQ multiplex PCR, while TCRdb's copy carries only in-frame clones and drops some. The profile shows 2,000 to 2,500 clones, around 86% of them singletons. Sequences were obtained from CD4+ T cells from blood. The origin of the receptors is a woman aged 18-29 years with POLD1 deficiency.

The chain combines TRBV29-1 with TRBJ1-1; 9 positions match TRBD1. This CDR3 has 16 amino acids. CDR1 and CDR2 (germline): SQVTM, ANQGSEA. J lost 10 bases, V lost 5 bases, and 20 bases had no gene match. CDR3 protein: CSVSGASGTGRGGAFF. Here the CDR3 DNA reads TGCAGCGTTTCAGGCGCCTCCGGGACAGGGCGTGGAGGAGCTTTCTTT.

The chain uses TRBV30 and TRBJ1-2; 7 bases agree with TRBD1. Germline V CDR1 and CDR2: GTSNPN, SVGIG (reference sequence). The V and J ends lost 4 bases and 4 bases, in that order; junction bases with no gene match: 15. The CDR3 length is 16 residues. The CDR3 DNA reads TGTGCCTGGACCTTCCTAGTAGGGGGCGCGGGCTATGGCTACACCTTC. Translation: CAWTFLVGGAGYGYTF.

This clone has more than one count but fewer than ten. DNA for the CDR3: TGCGCCAGCAGCCAGGGACAGGGAACAGATACGCAGTATTTT. It yields the protein CASSQGQGTDTQYF. The genes are TRBV5-1 and TRBJ2-3; 9 bases are a match to TRBD1. There are 14 residues in the CDR3. Germline CDR1 reads SGHRS; CDR2 reads YFSETQ. Germline trimming cut 4 bases from V and 3 bases from J; bases unmatched to any gene: 3. The full variable domain, with the rest looked up from reference TRBV5-1 and TRBJ2-3, is KAGVTQTPRYLIKTRGQQVTLSCSPISGHRSVSWYQQTPGQGLQFLFEYFSETQRNKGNFPGRFSGRQFSNSRSEMNVSTLELGDSALYLCASSQGQGTDTQYFGPGTRLTVL.

V gene TRBV5-4 combines with J gene TRBJ2-1, with a tentative D call TRBD2 (5 bases). The CDR3 runs to 16 residues. Looked up from germline, CDR1 is SGHNT and CDR2 is YYREEE (reference sequence). V was pared by 3 bases and J by 0 bases, with 13 bases between. The CDR3 loop reads CASSSPVGSSYNEQFF. The CDR3 DNA is TGTGCCAGCAGCTCGCCTGTTGGGAGCTCCTACAATGAGCAGTTCTTC. Together with reference TRBV5-4 and TRBJ2-1, the CDR3 gives the full variable domain: ETGVTQSPTHLIKTRGQQVTLRCSSQSGHNTVSWYQQALGQGPQFIFQYYREEENGRGNFPPRFSGLQFPNYSSELNVNALELDDSALYLCASSSPVGSSYNEQFFGPGTRLTVL.

This clone was seen a handful of times. The rearrangement uses TRBV10-3 and TRBJ2-7; D may be TRBD1 (5 bases). This CDR3 region has 14 residues. Trimming took off 6 bases at V and 6 bases at J, with 18 bases between the two ends. Per the germline V gene, CDR1 is ENHRY and CDR2 is SYGVKD. CDR3 sequence: CAISLTGPPGEQYF. The CDR3 coding sequence is TGTGCCATCAGCCTTACAGGTCCCCCAGGCGAGCAGTACTTC.

This chain connects TRBV5-6 to TRBJ1-1; 7 nucleotides align to TRBD1. V lost 3 bases to trimming and J lost 0 bases; unmatched junction nucleotides: 11. This CDR3 is 17 amino acids long. CDR1 is SGHDT, CDR2 YYEEEE, per germline. The CDR3 DNA follows: TGTGCCAGCAGCTGGGGAACAGGGGTACTCCTGAACACTGAAGCTTTCTTT. Its protein product is CASSWGTGVLLNTEAFF.

The chain joins TRBV5-5 to TRBJ1-1; D is undetermined. V was cut by 4 bases and J by 1 base, with 11 bases left in between. Germline V gene sequence: CDR1 SGHKS, CDR2 YYEKEE (reference sequence). This CDR3 region has 14 residues. This CDR3 reads CASSITVRNTEAFF. The CDR3 DNA reads TGTGCCAGCAGCATAACTGTAAGGAACACTGAAGCTTTCTTT.

The V and J genes are TRBV18 and TRBJ2-3; 8 nucleotides align to TRBD1. The V gene end was trimmed by 1 base and the J gene end by 4 bases; junction bases not matched to a gene: 4. Germline CDR1 reads KGHSH; CDR2 reads LQKENI. The CDR3 runs to 15 residues. This CDR3 is CASSPQDRVSDTQYF. The CDR3 DNA reads as TGTGCCAGCTCACCACAGGACAGGGTGTCAGATACGCAGTATTTT.

The chain recombines TRBV4-1 with TRBJ1-5; 10 bases are shared with TRBD1. The CDR3 has 17 residues. The V gene end was trimmed by 0 bases and the J gene end by 7 bases; junction bases not matched to a gene: 9. CDR1 is MGHRA and CDR2 is YSYEKL in the germline V gene. This CDR3 is CASSQETGTGVGQPQHF. CDR3 bases: TGCGCCAGCAGCCAAGAAACCGGGACAGGGGTGGGGCAGCCCCAGCATTTT.

This chain uses TRBV2 with TRBJ1-2; perhaps TRBD1 as D (5 bases). This CDR3 region has 16 residues. Per germline, CDR1 SNHLY and CDR2 FYNNEI. V was cut by 1 base and J by 1 base, with 13 bases left in between. The CDR3, as DNA: TGTGCCAGCAGTGAAGAGGCCGGGGGTTTTAACTATGGCTACACCTTC. This sequence encodes CASSEEAGGFNYGYTF.

The chain combines TRBV10-3 with TRBJ2-1; D remains ambiguous. The V end was cut by 1 base, the J end by 6 bases, with 4 bases between. CDR1 and CDR2 (germline): ENHRY, SYGVKD. The CDR3 covers 12 residues. This CDR3 reads CAISEYFNEQFF. The CDR3 DNA sequence: TGTGCCATCAGTGAGTACTTCAATGAGCAGTTCTTC.

The table lists this clone with a few counts. The rearrangement uses TRBV5-4 and TRBJ2-1, with D perhaps TRBD1 (8 bases). The V gene's germline CDR1 is SGHNT and CDR2 YYREEE (reference sequence). Trimming removed 2 bases at V and 6 bases at J, with 15 bases between. CDR3 size: 15 residues. CDR3 DNA sequence: TGTGCCAGCAGCTTTGGACAGGGAGGGTTCAATGAGCAGTTCTTC. Translating it yields CASSFGQGGFNEQFF.

The chain uses TRBV6-5 and TRBJ1-5, with D hard to call. V lost 0 bases and J lost 4, with 10 bases in between. Germline CDR1 MNHEY, CDR2 SVGAGI. CDR3 size: 15 residues. CDR3 DNA: TGTGCCAGCAGTTACTCGAGAGGGAATAATCAGCCCCAGCATTTT. This codes for CASSYSRGNNQPQHF.

This clone was detected only once. CDR3 in amino acids: CASSLVQATGKKLFF. The CDR3 DNA reads TGCGCCAGCAGCTTGGTACAGGCGACGGGGAAAAAACTGTTTTTT. The gene calls are TRBV5-1 and TRBJ1-4, with D perhaps matching TRBD1 (5 bases). V lost 0 bases and J 9 bases, leaving 15 bases between the germline ends. Per germline, CDR1 SGHRS and CDR2 YFSETQ. This CDR3 is built from 15 residues. Drawing the rest from reference TRBV5-1 and TRBJ1-4, the complete variable domain is KAGVTQTPRYLIKTRGQQVTLSCSPISGHRSVSWYQQTPGQGLQFLFEYFSETQRNKGNFPGRFSGRQFSNSRSEMNVSTLELGDSALYLCASSLVQATGKKLFFGSGTQLSVL.

V and J are TRBV28 and TRBJ2-3, with D perhaps matching TRBD1 or TRBD2 (6 bases each). This CDR3 region has 15 residues. Germline V gene lookup returns CDR1 MDHEN and CDR2 SYDVKM. Trimming stripped 7 bases from V and 0 bases from J, with 14 bases between. The CDR3 coding sequence is TGTGCCAGCACCATCGGGGGACACAGCACAGATACGCAGTATTTT. Translating gives CASTIGGHSTDTQYF.

This chain links TRBV2 with TRBJ2-2, with unresolved D. The CDR3 sequence is 13 residues long. Per germline, CDR1 SNHLY and CDR2 FYNNEI. V lost 4 bases and J 4 bases, leaving 7 bases between the germline ends. CDR3 region: CASSAESTGELFF. CDR3 DNA: TGTGCCAGCAGTGCCGAGAGCACCGGGGAGCTGTTTTTT.

This chain uses TRBV12-3 or TRBV12-4 with TRBJ1-2, with D tentatively TRBD1 (6 bases). V lost 2 bases and J 4 bases, leaving 8 bases between the germline ends. The CDR3 covers 13 residues. The CDR3: CASSLQGSYGYTF. CDR3 nucleotide sequence: TGTGCCAGCAGTTTACAGGGGAGCTATGGCTACACCTTC.

The chain employs TRBV10-3 and TRBJ2-7, with a tentative D call TRBD2 (6 bases). The germline V and J ends were trimmed by 6 bases and 5 bases, with 23 bases remaining between them. Germline values: CDR1 ENHRY, CDR2 SYGVKD. The CDR3 has 16 residues. This CDR3 reads CAISRGGTGYTNEQYF. The CDR3 DNA reads as TGTGCCATCAGCCGTGGCGGGACCGGATATACTAACGAGCAGTACTTC.

V usage is TRBV5-1 and J usage is TRBJ2-3, with D unclear. CDR3 length: 12 residues. In germline, CDR1 is SGHRS, CDR2 YFSETQ. Trimming removed 2 bases from V and 1 base from J, with 2 bases in between. The CDR3 DNA follows: TGCGCCAGCAGCTTCGGCACAGATACGCAGTATTTT. As protein: CASSFGTDTQYF. The full variable domain, rest sourced from reference TRBV5-1 and TRBJ2-3, is KAGVTQTPRYLIKTRGQQVTLSCSPISGHRSVSWYQQTPGQGLQFLFEYFSETQRNKGNFPGRFSGRQFSNSRSEMNVSTLELGDSALYLCASSFGTDTQYFGPGTRLTVL.

This sequence joins TRBV4-1 and TRBJ2-3, with 10 nucleotides matching TRBD1. The CDR3 covers 16 residues. CDR1 and CDR2 from the germline V gene are MGHRA and YSYEKL. Losses at the gene ends were 1 base for V and 3 bases for J; bases not matched to a gene: 4. Written as DNA, the CDR3 is TGCGCCAGCAGCCAAGTTGGGACAGGGGTAACAGATACGCAGTATTTT. This gives the protein CASSQVGTGVTDTQYF.

V usage is TRBV7-9 and J usage is TRBJ1-1; 8 nucleotides align to TRBD1. The CDR3 has 14 residues. The V gene end was trimmed by 1 base and the J gene end by 6 bases; junction bases not matched to a gene: 4. Looked up from germline, CDR1 is SEHNR and CDR2 is FQNEAQ (reference sequence). CDR3 loop: CASSLGQGLAEAFF. The CDR3 DNA sequence: TGTGCCAGCAGCTTAGGACAGGGGCTCGCTGAAGCTTTCTTT.

This clone was picked up a small number of times. This sequence joins TRBV5-1 and TRBJ2-6, with 9 bases aligning to TRBD1. CDR1 and CDR2 (germline): SGHRS, YFSETQ. V dropped 1 base and J dropped 0; count of bases not matched to a gene: 2. The length of the CDR3 is 17 residues. The CDR3 coding sequence is TGCGCCAGCAGCTTGACAGGGGGCGCCTCTGGGGCCAACGTCCTGACTTTC. Translation: CASSLTGGASGANVLTF.

This clone was picked up a small number of times. This chain links TRBV4-1 with TRBJ1-1, with a possible D match to TRBD1 (6 bases). CDR3 size: 13 residues. Trimming removed 0 bases from V and 10 bases from J, with 12 bases in between. Germline lookup yields CDR1 MGHRA and CDR2 YSYEKL. The CDR3 reads CASSQEGGSGAFF. The CDR3 region has the DNA TGCGCCAGCAGCCAAGAAGGGGGAAGTGGAGCTTTCTTT.

This chain connects TRBV6-1 to TRBJ1-3, with 7 nucleotides matching TRBD1. The CDR3 length is 18 residues. Losses at the gene ends were 3 bases for V and 2 bases for J; bases not matched to a gene: 13. Germline V gene sequence: CDR1 MNHNS, CDR2 SASEGT. The CDR3 loop reads CASSDGTVYTRAGNTIYF. The CDR3 DNA reads TGTGCCAGCAGTGACGGGACAGTTTACACGAGGGCTGGAAACACCATATATTTT.

The chain employs TRBV18 and TRBJ2-7, with D unclear. The CDR3 length is 12 residues. V lost 2 bases and J 5 bases, leaving 7 bases between the germline ends. CDR1 and CDR2 from the germline V gene are KGHSH and LQKENI. CDR3 in amino acids: CASSPARDEQYF. The CDR3 region has the DNA TGTGCCAGCTCACCAGCAAGAGACGAGCAGTACTTC.

The J gene is TRBJ2-7, the V gene TRBV2, with TRBD1 matching over 7 bases. The CDR3 is 14 residues long. V was pared by 7 bases and J by 5 bases, with 11 bases of the junction left unmatched. Germline assignment: CDR1 SNHLY and CDR2 FYNNEI. This chain's CDR3 is CASITMTGNHEQYF. Here the CDR3 DNA reads TGTGCCAGCATCACGATGACAGGGAACCACGAGCAGTACTTC. The full variable domain, in which reference TRBV2 and TRBJ2-7 provide the parts outside the CDR3, is EPEVTQTPSHQVTQMGQEVILRCVPISNHLYFYWYRQILGQKVEFLVSFYNNEISEKSEIFDDQFSVERPDGSNFTLKIRSTKLEDSAMYFCASITMTGNHEQYFGPGTRLTVT.

The chain joins TRBV4-1 to TRBJ1-2, with D possibly being TRBD1 (5 bases). Deletions cut 0 bases from V and 5 bases from J, with 13 bases between. This CDR3 spans 15 amino acids. Germline V gene data show CDR1 as MGHRA and CDR2 as YSYEKL. Here the CDR3 reads CASSQELGRVYGYTF. CDR3 DNA sequence: TGCGCCAGCAGCCAAGAGTTGGGGCGCGTGTATGGCTACACCTTC.